This entry lists 8 T cell receptor beta chains sequenced from one sample in a study of immune evolution from preneoplasia to lung adenocarcinoma. This table comes from immunoSEQ multiplex PCR, and its TCRdb copy is limited to in-frame clones, with some not included. The sample includes some 8,200 clones, about 79% of them seen just once. Sequenced sample: FFPE invasive lung adenocarcinoma tissue. These receptors originate from a person aged 45-69 years with lung adenocarcinoma.

This chain links TRBV14 with TRBJ2-3; TRBD1 matches 8 bases. V was pared by 4 bases and J by 8 bases, with 5 bases of the junction left unmatched. The germline CDR1 and CDR2 sequences are SGHDN and FVKESK. This CDR3 is 13 amino acids long. This CDR3 is CASSPDRASTQYF. The CDR3 DNA is TGTGCCAGCAGCCCGGACAGGGCTAGTACGCAGTATTTT.

This rearrangement joins TRBV10-2 to TRBJ2-3; possibly TRBD2 for D (5 bases). CDR1 and CDR2 from the germline V gene are WSHSY and SAAADI. Deletions cut 3 bases from V and 3 bases from J, with 10 bases between. CDR3 size: 14 residues. CDR3: CASSDGGSTDTQYF. The DNA for the CDR3 is TGCGCCAGCAGTGACGGTGGGAGTACAGATACGCAGTATTTT.

This chain's CDR3 is CASGEGQGSEKLFF. Written as DNA, the CDR3 is TGTGCCAGCGGGGAAGGACAGGGAAGTGAAAAACTGTTTTTT. The genes are TRBV6-1 and TRBJ1-4, with 8 bases identical to TRBD1. Germline-derived CDR1 and CDR2 are MNHNS and SASEGT. V was clipped by 8 bases and J by 7 bases; unmatched bases: 9. The CDR3 has 14 amino acids.

This clone was seen just once. V usage is TRBV5-1 and J usage is TRBJ2-7; TRBD2 matches at 13 bases. This CDR3 is built from 16 residues. The V gene end was trimmed by 4 bases and the J gene end by 1 base; junction bases not matched to a gene: 5. Germline CDR1 is SGHRS and CDR2 is YFSETQ. CDR3 nucleotides: TGCGCCAGCAGCACACTAGCGGGAGGGACTTCCTACGAGCAGTACTTC. Its translation is CASSTLAGGTSYEQYF. Full variable domain (outside the CDR3, taken from reference TRBV5-1 and TRBJ2-7): KAGVTQTPRYLIKTRGQQVTLSCSPISGHRSVSWYQQTPGQGLQFLFEYFSETQRNKGNFPGRFSGRQFSNSRSEMNVSTLELGDSALYLCASSTLAGGTSYEQYFGPGTRLTVT.

The rearrangement uses TRBV2 and TRBJ2-1, with 8 bases lining up with TRBD2. The CDR3 is 13 residues long. V shed 7 bases and J 9 bases; nucleotides not matched to a gene: 8. Germline V gives CDR1 SNHLY, CDR2 FYNNEI. CDR3 in amino acids: CASTRGGWGEQFF. CDR3 DNA sequence: TGTGCCAGCACCCGGGGGGGGTGGGGTGAGCAGTTCTTC.

The chain joins TRBV5-1 to TRBJ2-6; D is unclear. CDR3 length: 15 residues. Trimming took 1 base from V and 4 from J, leaving 9 bases between them. Germline loops: CDR1 SGHRS, CDR2 YFSETQ. The chain's CDR3 is CASSLQALGANVLTF. In DNA, the CDR3 is TGCGCCAGCAGCTTGCAAGCGCTCGGGGCCAACGTCCTGACTTTC. Variable domain in full (rest from reference TRBV5-1 and TRBJ2-6): KAGVTQTPRYLIKTRGQQVTLSCSPISGHRSVSWYQQTPGQGLQFLFEYFSETQRNKGNFPGRFSGRQFSNSRSEMNVSTLELGDSALYLCASSLQALGANVLTFGAGSRLTVL.

This rearrangement joins TRBV27 to TRBJ2-3, with a weak D call TRBD2 (6 bases). Germline V gives CDR1 MNHEY, CDR2 SMNVEV (reference sequence). The CDR3 is 17 amino acids. V was clipped by 2 bases and J by 2 bases, with 17 bases between them. CDR3 nucleotides: TGTGCCAGCAGTTTACAGGTCACGGGGGTTTTCACAGATACGCAGTATTTT. It yields the protein CASSLQVTGVFTDTQYF.

Only one count was recorded for this clone. This chain links TRBV11-3 with TRBJ2-1, with D tentatively TRBD2 (6 bases). Germline-derived CDR1 and CDR2 are SGHNT and YENEEA. V was clipped by 5 bases and J by 5 bases, with 13 bases between them. This CDR3 comprises 14 residues. The CDR3 sequence is CASSPYSGNNEQFF. CDR3 nucleotides: TGTGCCAGCAGCCCCTATAGCGGCAACAATGAGCAGTTCTTC.